This is a list of T cell receptor beta chains from one sample in a study of blood T cell repertoires in COVID-19. The repertoire was sequenced with immunoSEQ multiplex PCR; TCRdb's copy has only in-frame clones and lacks some. Counted here are roughly 410,000 clones, 89% occurring once; the ten biggest clones make up under 2%. The sample taken for sequencing was peripheral blood. The source is a woman aged 40 to 55 with COVID-19, enrolled during active disease. Both conserved end residues are part of each CDR3. A D gene is named only where the DNA matches it firmly. The size of a clone is reported for some rows only, either as once, few or many, or as a class for expanded clones.

j_call clone_size d_call v_call cdr3_aa cdr3_nt
TRBJ2-7 . . TRBV7-9 CASSSQDPGSPAREQYF TGTGCCAGCAGCTCTCAGGATCCCGGGAGCCCTGCTCGCGAGCAGTACTTC
TRBJ2-5 . TRBD2 TRBV7-8 CASSKLAGGWETQYF TGTGCCAGCAGCAAATTAGCGGGGGGTTGGGAGACCCAGTACTTC
TRBJ1-2 . . TRBV19 CASSITAAGYGYTF TGTGCCAGTAGTATAACGGCAGCGGGCTATGGCTACACCTTC
TRBJ1-3 once . TRBV7-2 CASSALGGGNTIYF TGTGCCAGCAGCGCCCTGGGGGGGGGAAACACCATATATTTT
TRBJ1-2 . . TRBV5-6 CASSFREGYGYTF TGTGCCAGCAGCTTTAGGGAGGGCTATGGCTACACCTTC
TRBJ1-5 . . TRBV28 CASSLLNQPQHF TGTGCCAGCAGTTTACTGAATCAGCCCCAGCATTTT
TRBJ1-3 . . TRBV27 CASSSGLPGNTIYF TGTGCCAGCAGTTCAGGTTTACCTGGAAACACCATATATTTT
TRBJ1-2 few . TRBV5-8 CASSLKQGIGEGGYTF TGTGCCAGCAGCTTGAAACAGGGAATCGGTGAGGGTGGCTACACCTTC
TRBJ2-1 . TRBD2 TRBV6-4 CASSDSSGGANEQFF TGTGCCAGCAGTGACTCGAGCGGGGGGGCGAATGAGCAGTTCTTC
TRBJ2-3 . . TRBV19 CASSIESSSFPDTQYF TGTGCCAGTAGTATAGAATCCTCTAGTTTCCCAGATACGCAGTATTTT
TRBJ1-3 . . TRBV28 CASSLRYTIYF TGTGCCAGCAGTTTACGGTACACCATATATTTT
TRBJ1-3 once TRBD1 TRBV7-9 CASSSWDRYKNTIYF TGTGCCAGCAGCTCCTGGGACAGATACAAAAACACCATATATTTT
TRBJ1-5 . . TRBV19 CATSSGGGQPQHF TGTGCCACTTCATCGGGGGGAGGTCAGCCCCAGCATTTT
TRBJ2-1 . . TRBV7-3 CASSLTGQGSYNEQFF TGTGCCAGCAGCTTAACGGGCCAGGGTTCCTACAATGAGCAGTTCTTC
TRBJ2-1 once . TRBV1 CTSSQKATGAENNEQFF TGCACCAGCAGCCAGAAGGCGACGGGAGCGGAGAACAATGAGCAGTTCTTC
TRBJ2-4 . . TRBV3-1/TRBV3-2 CASSQAPLAKNIQYF TGTGCCAGCAGCCAAGCCCCCCTAGCCAAAAACATTCAGTACTTC
TRBJ2-7 . TRBD1 TRBV18 CASSTGTEPFEQYF TGTGCCAGCTCTACCGGGACAGAGCCCTTTGAGCAGTACTTC
TRBJ2-1 once . TRBV5-1 CASSLAGGKLDEQFF TGCGCCAGCAGCTTGGCCGGGGGAAAGCTCGATGAGCAGTTCTTC
TRBJ2-5 . . TRBV3-1/TRBV3-2 CASSHGGQETQYF TGTGCCAGCAGCCACGGTGGCCAAGAGACCCAGTACTTC
TRBJ2-7 . . TRBV5-5 CASSPSQTSGFREQYF TGTGCCAGCAGCCCCTCCCAGACTAGTGGTTTTCGGGAGCAGTACTTC
TRBJ1-6 once TRBD1 TRBV2 CASSGRQGGSPLHF TGTGCCAGCAGCGGACGACAGGGTGGTTCACCCCTCCACTTT
TRBJ1-5 . TRBD1 TRBV6-2/TRBV6-3 CASSYPPGQLYSNQPQHF TGTGCCAGCAGTTACCCCCCGGGACAGCTTTATAGCAATCAGCCCCAGCATTTT
TRBJ2-7 . TRBD1 TRBV28 CASSLTGGTSYEQYF TGTGCCAGCAGCCTCACAGGGGGGACGTCCTACGAGCAGTACTTC
TRBJ2-7 . . TRBV28 CASSFGGPPEQYF TGTGCCAGCAGTTTCGGGGGGCCCCCCGAGCAGTACTTC
TRBJ2-1 . . TRBV5-4 CASSFPGDNEQFF TGTGCCAGCAGCTTCCCGGGAGATAATGAGCAGTTCTTC
TRBJ1-2 . TRBD1 TRBV25-1 CASSSGTGSGYTF TGTGCCAGCAGCTCCGGGACAGGGTCTGGCTACACCTTC
TRBJ2-1 . TRBD2 TRBV11-2 CASSSGTSGGTYNEQFF TGTGCCAGCAGCAGCGGGACTAGCGGGGGGACGTACAATGAGCAGTTCTTC
TRBJ2-7 . . TRBV7-9 CASSPQNEQYF TGTGCCAGCAGCCCCCAAAACGAGCAGTACTTC
TRBJ1-1 . . TRBV4-3 CASSQASGWGHTEAFF TGCGCCAGCAGCCAAGCCTCAGGGTGGGGGCACACTGAAGCTTTCTTT
TRBJ1-6 . . TRBV6-6 CASSFQRQESSPLHF TGTGCCAGCAGTTTCCAAAGACAGGAAAGTTCACCCCTCCACTTT
TRBJ2-1 . TRBD2 TRBV7-9 CASSLGGLAGLNEQFF TGTGCCAGCAGCTTAGGGGGACTAGCGGGACTCAATGAGCAGTTCTTC
TRBJ2-5 . TRBD2 TRBV30 CAWSQTGGVWETQYF TGTGCCTGGAGCCAAACGGGAGGGGTATGGGAGACCCAGTACTTC
TRBJ1-2 . . TRBV29-1 CSGGDIYGYTF TGCAGCGGGGGGGACATATATGGCTACACCTTC
TRBJ1-1 . . TRBV18 CASSPLGQNTEAFF TGTGCCAGCTCACCGCTAGGACAGAACACTGAAGCTTTCTTT
TRBJ2-1 . TRBD2 TRBV29-1 CSVGGTSGVSYNEQFF TGCAGCGTTGGGGGGACTAGCGGCGTATCCTACAATGAGCAGTTCTTC
TRBJ2-1 . . TRBV24-1 CATSDPGNYNEQFF TGTGCCACCAGTGACCCCGGTAACTACAATGAGCAGTTCTTC
TRBJ2-3 . TRBD2 TRBV4-3 CASSQDPSGIRGNTQYF TGCGCCAGCAGCCAAGATCCTAGCGGGATTCGGGGGAATACGCAGTATTTT
TRBJ1-3 . . TRBV28 CASSLWRAGGNTIYF TGTGCCAGCAGTTTATGGCGGGCGGGTGGAAACACCATATATTTT
TRBJ2-1 . TRBD1 TRBV5-1 CASSLAVDRVQYNEQFF TGCGCCAGCAGCTTGGCCGTGGACAGGGTGCAGTACAATGAGCAGTTCTTC
TRBJ1-2 once TRBD1 TRBV5-1 CASSHGTGNIPYGYTF TGCGCCAGCAGCCACGGGACAGGGAATATTCCCTATGGCTACACCTTC